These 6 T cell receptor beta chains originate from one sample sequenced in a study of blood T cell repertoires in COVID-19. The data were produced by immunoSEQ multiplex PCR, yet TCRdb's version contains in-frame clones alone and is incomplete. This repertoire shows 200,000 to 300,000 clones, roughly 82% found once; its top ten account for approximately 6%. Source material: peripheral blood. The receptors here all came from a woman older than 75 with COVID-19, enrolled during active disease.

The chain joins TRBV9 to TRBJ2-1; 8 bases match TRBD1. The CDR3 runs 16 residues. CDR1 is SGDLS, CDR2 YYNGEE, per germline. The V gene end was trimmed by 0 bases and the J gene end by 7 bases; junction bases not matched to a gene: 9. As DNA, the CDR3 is TGTGCCAGCAGCGTAGGTTCTGGACAGGGTAGTAATGAGCAGTTCTTC. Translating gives CASSVGSGQGSNEQFF.

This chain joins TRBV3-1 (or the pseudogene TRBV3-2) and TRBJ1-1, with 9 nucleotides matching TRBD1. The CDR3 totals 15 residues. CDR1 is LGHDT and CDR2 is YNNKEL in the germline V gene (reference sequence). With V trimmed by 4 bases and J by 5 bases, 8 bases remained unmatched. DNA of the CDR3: TGTGCCAGCAGCCCCGGGACAGGGAGGGGTACTGAAGCTTTCTTT. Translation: CASSPGTGRGTEAFF.

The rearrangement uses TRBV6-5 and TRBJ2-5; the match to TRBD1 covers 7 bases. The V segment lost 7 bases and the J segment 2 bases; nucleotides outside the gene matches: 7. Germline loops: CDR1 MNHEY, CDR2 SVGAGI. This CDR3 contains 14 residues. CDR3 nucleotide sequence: TGTGCCAGCATGCCGGGACAGCTGCAAGAGACCCAGTACTTC. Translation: CASMPGQLQETQYF.

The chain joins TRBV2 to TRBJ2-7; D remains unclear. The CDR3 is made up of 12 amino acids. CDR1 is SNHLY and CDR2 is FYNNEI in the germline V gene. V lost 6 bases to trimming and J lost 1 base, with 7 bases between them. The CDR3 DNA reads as TGTGCCAGCAGCGACACGTCCTACGAGCAGTACGTC. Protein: CASSDTSYEQYV.

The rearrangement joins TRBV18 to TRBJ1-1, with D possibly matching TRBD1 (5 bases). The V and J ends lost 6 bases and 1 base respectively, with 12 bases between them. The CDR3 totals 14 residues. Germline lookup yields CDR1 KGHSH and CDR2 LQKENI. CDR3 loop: CASSKLQGNTEAFF. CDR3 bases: TGTGCCAGCTCCAAACTCCAGGGGAACACTGAAGCTTTCTTT. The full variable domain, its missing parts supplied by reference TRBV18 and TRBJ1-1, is NAGVMQNPRHLVRRRGQEARLRCSPMKGHSHVYWYRQLPEEGLKFMVYLQKENIIDESGMPKERFSAEFPKEGPSILRIQQVVRGDSAAYFCASSKLQGNTEAFFGQGTRLTVV.

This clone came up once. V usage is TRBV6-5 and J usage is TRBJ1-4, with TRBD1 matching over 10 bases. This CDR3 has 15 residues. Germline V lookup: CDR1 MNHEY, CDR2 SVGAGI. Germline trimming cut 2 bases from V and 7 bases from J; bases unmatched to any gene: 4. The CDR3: CASSYRRTGGEKLFF. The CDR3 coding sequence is TGTGCCAGCAGTTACCGGCGGACAGGGGGTGAAAAACTGTTTTTT.